Below, 16 T cell receptor beta chains from the same sample are listed, as sequenced in a study of blood T cell repertoires in COVID-19. Some clones are missing from TCRdb's copy, which holds only in-frame ones; the method was immunoSEQ multiplex PCR. This table has around 64,000 clones, about nine tenths appearing once. Sequencing input: peripheral blood. These receptors came from a human donor in a cohort sampled during active COVID-19.

The rearrangement links TRBV5-1 to TRBJ2-3; 7 bases are shared with TRBD1. The germline V gene has CDR1 SGHRS and CDR2 YFSETQ. This CDR3 contains 18 residues. The V segment lost 6 bases and the J segment 0 bases; nucleotides outside the gene matches: 16. CDR3 coding DNA: TGCGCCAGCATCAGGGAAGGGGGCGAAACTACTAGCACAGATACGCAGTATTTT. This gives the protein CASIREGGETTSTDTQYF. The entire variable domain, with the rest obtained from reference TRBV5-1 and TRBJ2-3, is as follows: KAGVTQTPRYLIKTRGQQVTLSCSPISGHRSVSWYQQTPGQGLQFLFEYFSETQRNKGNFPGRFSGRQFSNSRSEMNVSTLELGDSALYLCASIREGGETTSTDTQYFGPGTRLTVL.

J is TRBJ2-7 and V is TRBV9; D gene unclear. The CDR3 is made up of 11 amino acids. V lost 2 bases and J lost 6, with 6 bases in between. Germline CDR1 is SGDLS and CDR2 is YYNGEE. CDR3 bases: TGTGCCAGCAGCGTCGGGTCCGAGCAGTACTTC. Translated: CASSVGSEQYF.

The V and J genes are TRBV28 and TRBJ2-1, with D perhaps matching TRBD2 (6 bases). This CDR3 comprises 16 residues. Trimming removed 6 bases at V and 0 bases at J, with 15 bases between. The V gene's germline CDR1 is MDHEN and CDR2 SYDVKM. Here the CDR3 reads CASRRLDENSYNEQFF. Here the CDR3 DNA reads TGTGCCAGCAGGCGACTAGATGAAAACTCCTACAATGAGCAGTTCTTC. The full variable domain, in which reference TRBV28 and TRBJ2-1 provide the parts outside the CDR3, is DVKVTQSSRYLVKRTGEKVFLECVQDMDHENMFWYRQDPGLGLRLIYFSYDVKMKEKGDIPEGYSVSREKKERFSLILESASTNQTSMYLCASRRLDENSYNEQFFGPGTRLTVL.

The rearrangement uses TRBV28 and TRBJ2-2; TRBD2 might be the D (6 bases). The CDR3 consists of 18 residues. Germline V lookup: CDR1 MDHEN, CDR2 SYDVKM. V was cut by 2 bases and J by 5 bases, with 21 bases left in between. The CDR3 sequence is CASSLSKGLGSLTGELFF. The CDR3 DNA is TGTGCCAGCAGTTTAAGTAAGGGACTCGGCAGTTTGACCGGGGAGCTGTTTTTT. Combining the CDR3 with reference TRBV28 and TRBJ2-2 gives the whole variable domain DVKVTQSSRYLVKRTGEKVFLECVQDMDHENMFWYRQDPGLGLRLIYFSYDVKMKEKGDIPEGYSVSREKKERFSLILESASTNQTSMYLCASSLSKGLGSLTGELFFGEGSRLTVL.

This clone has only a few counts. The chain links TRBV19 to TRBJ2-1, with 7 bases identical to TRBD1. Trimming removed 6 bases from V and 0 bases from J; junction bases left unmatched: 8. The CDR3 has 16 amino acids. Germline CDR1 is LNHDA and CDR2 is SQIVND (reference sequence). This CDR3 is CASSILGTVSYNEQFF. Written as DNA, the CDR3 is TGTGCCAGTAGCATCCTAGGGACAGTCTCCTACAATGAGCAGTTCTTC.

This clone has only one observation. The chain links TRBV7-6 to TRBJ1-2, with TRBD1 matching 7 bases. The length of the CDR3 is 15 residues. The germline V gene has CDR1 SGHVS and CDR2 FNYEAQ. After removal of 3 bases from V and 7 bases from J, the junction contained 11 bases not matched to a gene. The CDR3 reads CASSLTGNSRGGYTF. The CDR3 nucleotides are TGTGCCAGCAGCTTGACAGGGAACAGTCGGGGTGGCTACACCTTC.

The V and J genes are TRBV5-1 and TRBJ2-7, with 9 nucleotides matching TRBD2. The CDR3 covers 18 residues. CDR1 and CDR2 (germline): SGHRS, YFSETQ. V trimming: 0 bases; J trimming: 5 bases; junction bases outside the gene matches: 15. CDR3 bases: TGCGCCAGCAGCTTGGTCGCTCGGCGGCGGGAGGGCCGAAACGAGCAGTACTTC. Translating it yields CASSLVARRREGRNEQYF.

The rearrangement links TRBV7-9 to TRBJ1-1, with 8 bases lining up with TRBD1. The ends lost 5 bases at V and 6 bases at J; junction bases unmatched: 8. Germline assignment: CDR1 SEHNR and CDR2 FQNEAQ (reference sequence). There are 14 residues in the CDR3. CDR3 sequence reads: CASSPLGQGPEAFF. The CDR3 nucleotides are TGTGCCAGCAGCCCCCTCGGACAGGGACCTGAAGCTTTCTTT.

The V and J genes are TRBV19 and TRBJ1-1; 7 bases line up with TRBD1. CDR1 LNHDA and CDR2 SQIVND come from the germline V gene (reference sequence). Unmatched junction bases numbered 5, after V lost 5 bases and J lost 2 bases. This CDR3 comprises 14 residues. CDR3 coding DNA: TGTGCCAGTAGTCCCGGGACAGCTAACACTGAAGCTTTCTTT. Protein product: CASSPGTANTEAFF. The full variable domain, completed using reference TRBV19 and TRBJ1-1, is DGGITQSPKYLFRKEGQNVTLSCEQNLNHDAMYWYRQDPGQGLRLIYYSQIVNDFQKGDIAEGYSVSREKKESFPLTVTSAQKNPTAFYLCASSPGTANTEAFFGQGTRLTVV.

This clone was seen just once. The chain recombines TRBV30 with TRBJ1-2; D possibly corresponds to TRBD1 (6 bases). The V end was cut by 2 bases, the J end by 10 bases, with 11 bases between. This CDR3 has 11 residues. Germline CDR1 is GTSNPN and CDR2 is SVGIG (reference sequence). The CDR3 DNA is TGTGCCTGGAGTAATACAGGGACCTACACCTTC. Encoded protein: CAWSNTGTYTF. The full variable domain, its missing parts supplied by reference TRBV30 and TRBJ1-2, is SQTIHQWPATLVQPVGSPLSLECTVEGTSNPNLYWYRQAAGRGLQLLFYSVGIGQISSEVPQNLSASRPQDRQFILSSKKLLLSDSGFYLCAWSNTGTYTFGSGTRLTVV.

CDR3 nucleotide sequence: TGTGCCAGCAGCTTATTAGGCGGGAGGGTTGAGACCCAGTACTTC. Its protein product is CASSLLGGRVETQYF. V and J are TRBV7-9 and TRBJ2-5; 9 bases map to TRBD2. CDR3 length: 15 amino acids. In germline, CDR1 is SEHNR, CDR2 FQNEAQ (reference sequence). V gave up 2 bases and J gave up 5 bases; unmatched junction bases: 6.

The chain has TRBV6-5 and TRBJ2-1, with D maybe TRBD2 (7 bases). V was shortened by 5 bases and J by 8 bases, with 13 bases between the two germline ends. The V gene's germline CDR1 is MNHEY and CDR2 SVGAGI. This CDR3 spans 13 amino acids. CDR3 bases: TGTGCCAGCAGTCAGGGCGGGGGCCATGAGCAGTTCTTC. This gives the protein CASSQGGGHEQFF.

The rearrangement uses TRBV9 and TRBJ2-3; 7 positions agree with TRBD2. V gave up 4 bases and J gave up 1 base; unmatched junction bases: 9. There are 16 residues in the CDR3. Germline V gene sequence: CDR1 SGDLS, CDR2 YYNGEE. This CDR3 reads CASSPQAGIRTDTQYF. CDR3 nucleotide sequence: TGTGCCAGCAGCCCTCAAGCGGGGATCCGCACAGATACGCAGTATTTT.

The chain uses TRBV7-6 and TRBJ1-3, with 7 bases fitting TRBD1. CDR1 and CDR2 (germline): SGHVS, FNYEAQ. The V and J ends lost 0 bases and 3 bases, in that order; junction bases with no gene match: 5. The CDR3 has 16 residues. The DNA of the CDR3 is TGTGCCAGCAGCTTAGCGTCAGGGGGTTATGGAAACACCATATATTTT. Residues: CASSLASGGYGNTIYF.

The rearrangement joins TRBV6-1 to TRBJ1-4; D is unclear. V lost 0 bases and J lost 4, with 9 bases in between. Germline V CDR1 and CDR2: MNHNS, SASEGT. The CDR3 loop spans 15 amino acids. Here the CDR3 reads CASSEAGDYNEKLFF. DNA of the CDR3: TGTGCCAGCAGTGAAGCTGGAGATTATAATGAAAAACTGTTTTTT.

V usage is TRBV21-1 and J usage is TRBJ2-2; TRBD1, the table's D call, lacks a check against the DNA. TRBV21-1 is a pseudogene. This CDR3 has 16 amino acids. Here the CDR3 DNA reads TGTGCCAGCAGCAAAGTAAAGACAGGGCGGGACGGGGAGCTGTTTTTT. Protein product: CASSKVKTGRDGELFF.